What follows are 20 T cell receptor beta chains derived from one specimen sequenced in a study of blood T cell repertoires in COVID-19. TCRdb keeps only in-frame clones here, not all; method: immunoSEQ multiplex PCR. Of around 160,000 clones listed, 65% to 85% are singletons. Specimen: peripheral blood. The receptors were gathered from a man aged 60 to 69 with active or convalescent COVID-19.

The chain links TRBV4-2 to TRBJ1-1; possible D gene TRBD1, 5 bases. Trimming stripped 0 bases from V and 6 bases from J, with 14 bases between. The germline gives CDR1 LGHNA, CDR2 YNFKEQ. The CDR3 runs to 15 residues. As DNA, the CDR3 is TGTGCCAGCAGCCAAGACGCCAGGGCTCTCGCTGAAGCTTTCTTT. It specifies CASSQDARALAEAFF.

This chain joins TRBV11-2 and TRBJ2-2; maybe TRBD2 (6 bases). The CDR3 sequence is 15 residues long. Germline values: CDR1 SGHAT, CDR2 FQNNGV. V was cut by 1 base and J by 6 bases, with 12 bases left in between. This CDR3 reads CASSLGDFAPGELFF. CDR3 DNA: TGTGCCAGCAGCTTAGGGGACTTCGCCCCCGGGGAGCTGTTTTTT.

The chain joins TRBV30 to TRBJ2-1; 7 nucleotides match TRBD2. V shed 5 bases and J 5 bases; nucleotides not matched to a gene: 12. Germline lookup yields CDR1 GTSNPN and CDR2 SVGIG (reference sequence). The CDR3 consists of 15 residues. CDR3 in DNA: TGTGCCTGGGGGGAGGGGCGTTTACTAAACAATGAGCAGTTCTTC. Amino acids: CAWGEGRLLNNEQFF.

This clone came up a few times. The rearrangement joins TRBV27 to TRBJ2-7; 9 bases map to TRBD1. Germline CDR1 reads MNHEY; CDR2 reads SMNVEV (reference sequence). The CDR3 is 16 residues long. Trimming at V came to 6 bases and at J to 0 bases, leaving 9 bases not matched to a gene. The DNA for the CDR3 is TGTGCCAGCAGCCCAGGGACAGGGCGCGACTCCTACGAGCAGTACTTC. It is translated as CASSPGTGRDSYEQYF.

This clone came up once. This chain connects TRBV16 to TRBJ2-7, with TRBD2 as a possible D gene (6 bases). The CDR3 runs 13 residues. The germline V and J ends were trimmed by 3 bases and 6 bases, with 12 bases remaining between them. Germline V CDR1 and CDR2: KGHSY, FQNENV. The CDR3 bases are TGTGCCAGCAGCCATGGAGGGAGAGGCGAGCAGTACTTC. Amino acid sequence: CASSHGGRGEQYF.

The V gene is TRBV28, the J gene TRBJ1-1; D call uncertain. The CDR3 is 14 amino acids. V shed 5 bases and J shed 5 bases, with 15 bases lying between them. In germline, CDR1 is MDHEN, CDR2 SYDVKM. The CDR3, as DNA: TGTGCCAGCAGTCTGGGAGGATGGCGGACTGAAGCTTTCTTT. Translated: CASSLGGWRTEAFF.

This chain uses TRBV28 with TRBJ1-5; a weak D match, TRBD1 (5 bases). Germline V CDR1 and CDR2: MDHEN, SYDVKM. V lost 6 bases and J lost 2, with 17 bases in between. The CDR3 totals 16 residues. As DNA, the CDR3 is TGTGCCAGCAGCCCTTCGACCGGGACTCGCAATCAGCCCCAGCATTTT. Translated: CASSPSTGTRNQPQHF.

The chain combines TRBV12-3 or TRBV12-4 with TRBJ1-1; maybe TRBD1 (6 bases). CDR3 size: 13 residues. The V and J ends lost 6 bases and 0 bases respectively, with 8 bases between them. The CDR3 DNA sequence: TGTGCCAGCAGACAGGGACTGAACACTGAAGCTTTCTTT. Translation gives CASRQGLNTEAFF.

This chain connects TRBV6-1 to TRBJ2-2; 10 bases align to TRBD2. CDR3 length equals 16 residues. In germline, CDR1 is MNHNS, CDR2 SASEGT. J gave up 5 bases and V 3 bases, and 6 bases lay outside the gene matches. The CDR3 region is CASSELAGVRTGELFF. The CDR3, as DNA: TGTGCCAGCAGTGAGCTAGCGGGAGTACGAACCGGGGAGCTGTTTTTT.

This clone was recorded once. In DNA form, the CDR3 reads TGTGCCTGGATGGCTAGCGGCCCCTCCCAGTATTTT. Residues: CAWMASGPSQYF. The rearrangement links TRBV30 to TRBJ2-3; 7 bases are shared with TRBD2. The V and J ends lost 4 bases and 12 bases, in that order; junction bases with no gene match: 10. CDR3 size: 12 residues. Germline CDR1 GTSNPN, CDR2 SVGIG (reference sequence).

The chain employs TRBV9 and TRBJ1-1, with D maybe TRBD1 (5 bases). Germline-derived CDR1 and CDR2 are SGDLS and YYNGEE. The CDR3 totals 15 residues. The V and J ends lost 4 bases and 3 bases respectively, with 16 bases between them. The CDR3 bases are TGTGCCAGCAGCTCCCCGGGAGGGGTGTACACTGAAGCTTTCTTT. Amino acids: CASSSPGGVYTEAFF.

This clone was detected only once. The rearrangement links TRBV5-4 to TRBJ2-1; 8 bases agree with TRBD2. Germline V lookup: CDR1 SGHNT, CDR2 YYREEE (reference sequence). With 4 bases clipped from V and 7 bases from J, the junction kept 13 bases outside the gene matches. The CDR3 is 16 amino acids. The CDR3 nucleotides read TGTGCCAGCAGCCCAGAGATTTTAGCGGGACAAAATGAGCAGTTCTTC. Translated, it gives CASSPEILAGQNEQFF.

This clone has only one observation. The chain has TRBV29-1 and TRBJ1-5; D is possibly TRBD1 (6 bases). The V and J ends lost 7 bases and 4 bases respectively, with 14 bases between them. The length of the CDR3 is 13 residues. CDR1 is SQVTM, CDR2 ANQGSEA, per germline. Here the CDR3 DNA reads TGCAGCGGCTCACAGGGTTCTAATCAGCCCCAGCATTTT. Translating it yields CSGSQGSNQPQHF.

A single count supports this clone. The J gene is TRBJ2-2, the V gene TRBV10-2; a weak D match, TRBD2 (6 bases). The CDR3 spans 18 residues. V gave up 8 bases and J gave up 0 bases, with 22 bases separating them. Germline V gives CDR1 WSHSY, CDR2 SAAADI. CDR3 residues: CASRMGWGRRANTGELFF. The CDR3 DNA follows: TGCGCCAGCCGAATGGGATGGGGGAGGCGCGCGAACACCGGGGAGCTGTTTTTT.

This chain links TRBV5-4 with TRBJ1-1; 11 bases line up with TRBD1. This CDR3 contains 16 residues. CDR1 is SGHNT, CDR2 YYREEE, per germline (reference sequence). V lost 0 bases, J lost 4 bases, and 5 bases stayed unmatched. For the CDR3, the DNA is TGTGCCAGCAGCTTGGGTTTAGGGACAGGGGGCACTGAAGCTTTCTTT. Translated, it gives CASSLGLGTGGTEAFF.

The V gene is TRBV19, the J gene TRBJ2-4, with a weak D call TRBD1 (6 bases). The ends were cut back, 4 bases at V and 9 bases at J, with 19 bases in the middle. CDR1 is LNHDA, CDR2 SQIVND, per germline (reference sequence). The CDR3 runs to 15 residues. CDR3 region: CASSNALQGRGIQYF. CDR3 bases: TGTGCCAGTAGTAATGCATTACAGGGAAGGGGCATTCAGTACTTC.

J is TRBJ2-5 and V is TRBV4-2, with TRBD2 matching over 9 bases. Trimming cost V 3 bases and J 4 bases; bases outside gene matches: 3. Germline V CDR1 and CDR2: LGHNA, YNFKEQ. The CDR3 runs 14 residues. This CDR3 reads CASSQAGGGETQYF. The CDR3 DNA follows: TGTGCCAGCAGCCAGGCGGGAGGGGGAGAGACCCAGTACTTC.

The CDR3 sequence is CASSRQGNTDTQYF. In DNA form, the CDR3 reads TGTGCCAGTAGTCGACAGGGGAACACAGATACGCAGTATTTT. J is TRBJ2-3 and V is TRBV19, with 8 positions matching TRBD1. The CDR3 has 14 amino acids. In germline, CDR1 is LNHDA, CDR2 SQIVND (reference sequence). The ends lost 5 bases at V and 2 bases at J; junction bases unmatched: 3.

This clone was detected only a few times. The genes are TRBV7-2 and TRBJ2-5; no clear D. Germline CDR1 is SGHTA and CDR2 is FQGNSA. This CDR3 is 13 amino acids long. V was cut by 3 bases and J by 0 bases, with 5 bases left in between. For the CDR3, the DNA is TGTGCCAGCAGCTTGGGCTACCAAGAGACCCAGTACTTC. Amino acid sequence: CASSLGYQETQYF.

The rearrangement uses TRBV28 and TRBJ1-1, with TRBD1 matching 9 bases. V lost 6 bases and J lost 7; bases outside the gene matches: 9. CDR3 length: 14 amino acids. CDR1 is MDHEN, CDR2 SYDVKM, per germline. The CDR3 region is CASSSGTGLREAFF. DNA of the CDR3: TGTGCCAGCAGCTCCGGGACAGGGCTACGTGAAGCTTTCTTT.